At least ten counts were recorded for the clone carrying this T cell receptor beta chain. The same CDR3 can be traced to other DNA sequences in this sample. This specimen comes from a study of shared clonotypes between healthy human individuals. Researchers ran the assay at a deep level. Profiled with immunoSEQ multiplex PCR; TCRdb holds only in-frame clones, not every one. The repertoire holds some 690,000 clones, around 91% seen once, with 30% to 40% in the top ten. The receptor comes from a man younger than 35 in good health. Some clones in this sample may be carry-over from other donors' samples. Material for sequencing was memory CD8+ T cells from PBMCs. Documented subset: CD45RO+ cells pooled with CCR7-negative TemRA cells.

The CDR3 region is CASSLLGQGPRETQYF. The CDR3 nucleotides are TGTGCCAGCAGTTTATTAGGGCAGGGGCCGCGTGAGACCCAGTACTTC. The chain uses TRBV28 and TRBJ2-5; maybe TRBD1 (6 bases). Germline V CDR1 and CDR2: MDHEN, SYDVKM. Trimming took 1 base from V and 5 from J, leaving 17 bases between them. The CDR3 runs 16 residues.